This TCR beta chain was found in a study of shared clonotypes between healthy human individuals (dated by TCRdb to the early 2020s). The study in broad terms: The cohort included a few men and two women between 18 and 49 years of age. For each donor, CD4 naive and CD4 memory were each given three plates, CD8 naive was given two plates, and CD8 memory was given one plate. To estimate repertoire size and how much clonotype sharing occurs between individuals, the study deeply sequenced the blood TCR repertoires of five healthy adults. Different laboratories and diverse techniques were used to prepare libraries and sequence TCR repertoires, to increase sequencing depth and limit assay-specific biases. Each donor's leukapheresis produced roughly between roughly 0.85 and 10 billion PBMCs. The research as a whole found: Compared with non-shared clonotypes, clonotypes shared by all four sorted-subset donors had higher generation probabilities. Sampling was restricted to blood, and TCR repertoires in tissue are likely to differ from TCR repertoires in blood. Across a few donors, around 5.4% of naive CD4, approximately 4% of naive CD8, 2.3% of memory CD4, and about 0.44% of memory CD8 clonotypes were shared. Based on pairwise subsampling, the degree of clonotype sharing among donors was expected to be affected by sequencing depth. Estimated clonotype richness was generally larger for naive than for memory subsets. The small number of donors limited the genetic and exposure-history diversity represented. Even with the large sequencing depth, rarefaction of the sorted-subset datasets indicated that sequencing was incomplete.

Using the deep immunoSEQ assay, multiplex PCR amplified TCR CDR3 regions from genomic DNA. For each cell subset, the extracted genomic DNA was distributed evenly across all wells of several immunoSEQ 96-well plates, and each plate served as one replicate. For sorted subsets, approximately 200 ng of genomic DNA, equivalent to around 31,000 T cell genomes, went into each replicate PCR. Purified libraries were measured with a Qubit 3.0 fluorometer, size-checked on a Bioanalyzer 2100, and measured again with the KAPA Library Quantification kit. Every immunoSEQ 96-well plate was sequenced on a dedicated single-read 150-cycle Illumina NextSeq 550 flow cell. Per the authors' processing: The immunoSEQ output contained only junctional sequences without quality scores, so filtering could not match that applied to full-length reads. Sequences were annotated with PyIR, a Python wrapper for IgBLAST v1.9, using IMGT germline references to assign V/J genes and CDR3. Reads were removed for weak V/J assignments (E-value above 1e-6), missing CDR3, stop codons, out-of-frame junctions, or ambiguous translated residues. A V3J clonotype was defined by an identical inferred V gene, J gene, and CDR3 amino acid sequence. Percentage overlap between repertoires was calculated by dividing the number of shared unique clonotypes by the size of the smaller repertoire. Repertoire richness was assessed with RTK rarefaction, the Chao1 estimator, and Recon v2.1 estimates of unobserved clonotypes. Generation probabilities for all TCRbeta clonotypes obtained by the gDNA method from four donors were computed using OLGA. TCRdb re-hosts the immuneACCESS table, in-frame sequences only. Its copies lack some clones; in the studies checked, an unresolved V gene accounts for under half of them, and the cause for the rest is not known. V and J calls and clone size follow that table, whereas D and trimming were derived from the DNA. The sample table contains about 820,000 clones; only one count was recorded for about 91% of them. The ten top clones hold around 24% of the sample.

For the CD8 naive samples, CD45RO-negative cells were positively selected for CCR7, yielding a CD45RA+CCR7+ population from which TemRA cells were excluded. The donors were healthy, HIV-negative adults who had no recently reported acute infections or vaccinations. Every donor was a Caucasian adult living in Nashville, Tennessee, USA. After blood collection by leukapheresis, PBMCs were isolated using Ficoll-Histopaque density gradient centrifugation and then cryopreserved in the vapor phase of liquid nitrogen. Analytical flow cytometry was used to check the purity and quantity of each magnetically sorted T cell population. Each sorted fraction had its genomic DNA isolated and then quantified by UV absorbance on a Nanodrop 2000c. V is cut by 4 bases and J by 2 bases, and the space between the germline ends is 9 bases. The CDR3, cysteine through phenylalanine, is 13 amino acids long. CDR3 DNA only is kept here, 39 bases in frame from base 1. From the germline V gene, CDR1 is SGHAT and CDR2 is FQNNGV.

As regards this clone: Its binding antigen is unknown. The record has no base qualities; no much larger clone is one base away.

This sequence was found in a young man in good health. Sequencing was performed on naive CD8+ T cells sorted from blood. The cell subset or site label for this specimen denotes: CD45RA+CCR7+. The rearrangement combines TRBV11-2 with TRBJ2-7, with the D segment identity uncertain. The DNA reads as follows: TGTGCCAGCAGCTCGACAAGGACCTACGAGCAGTACTTC. Its translation reads: CASSSTRTYEQYF. The reference TRBV11-2 and TRBJ2-7 proteins fill in what lies around the CDR3, so the full variable domain reads EAGVAQSPRYKIIEKRQSVAFWCNPISGHATLYWYQQILGQGPKLLIQFQNNGVVDDSQLPKDRFSAERLKGVDSTLKIQPAKLEDSAVYLCASSSTRTYEQYFGPGTRLTVT.